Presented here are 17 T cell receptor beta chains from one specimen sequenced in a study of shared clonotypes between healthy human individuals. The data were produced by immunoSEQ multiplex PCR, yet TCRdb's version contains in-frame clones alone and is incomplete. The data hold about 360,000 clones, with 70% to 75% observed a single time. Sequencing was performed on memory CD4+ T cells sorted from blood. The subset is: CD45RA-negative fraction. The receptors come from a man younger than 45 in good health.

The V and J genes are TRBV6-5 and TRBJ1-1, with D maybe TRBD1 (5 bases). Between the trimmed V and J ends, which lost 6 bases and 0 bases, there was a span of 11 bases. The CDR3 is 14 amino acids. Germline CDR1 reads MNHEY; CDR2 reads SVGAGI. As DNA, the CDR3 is TGTGCCAGCAGAAGAAAGACAGTGAACACTGAAGCTTTCTTT. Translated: CASRRKTVNTEAFF.

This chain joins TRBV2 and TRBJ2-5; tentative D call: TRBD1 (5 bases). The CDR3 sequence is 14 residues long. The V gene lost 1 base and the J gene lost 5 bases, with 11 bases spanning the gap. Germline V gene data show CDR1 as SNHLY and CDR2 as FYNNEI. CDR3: CASSEVVAGETQYF. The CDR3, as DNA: TGTGCCAGCAGTGAAGTGGTAGCAGGGGAGACCCAGTACTTC.

CDR3 sequence (DNA): TGTGCCAGCAGTCACCAGGACAGGATGAACGGGGAGCTGTTTTTT. Its translation: CASSHQDRMNGELFF. The chain recombines TRBV6-5 with TRBJ2-2, with TRBD1 matching 7 bases. The V gene end was trimmed by 5 bases and the J gene end by 7 bases; junction bases not matched to a gene: 10. Germline CDR1 MNHEY, CDR2 SVGAGI. The CDR3 has 15 amino acids.

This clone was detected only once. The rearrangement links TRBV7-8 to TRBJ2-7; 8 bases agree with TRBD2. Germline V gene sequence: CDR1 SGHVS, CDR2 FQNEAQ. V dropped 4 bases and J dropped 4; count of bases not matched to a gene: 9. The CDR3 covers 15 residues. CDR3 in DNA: TGTGCCAGCAGCTCACCCGGGACTAGTCTTTACGAGCAGTACTTC. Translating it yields CASSSPGTSLYEQYF.

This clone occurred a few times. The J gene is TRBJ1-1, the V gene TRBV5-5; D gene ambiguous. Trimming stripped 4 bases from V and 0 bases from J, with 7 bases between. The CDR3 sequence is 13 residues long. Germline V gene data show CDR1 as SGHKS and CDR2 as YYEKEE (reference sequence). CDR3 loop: CASSIGLNTEAFF. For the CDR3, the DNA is TGTGCCAGCAGCATCGGCCTGAACACTGAAGCTTTCTTT.

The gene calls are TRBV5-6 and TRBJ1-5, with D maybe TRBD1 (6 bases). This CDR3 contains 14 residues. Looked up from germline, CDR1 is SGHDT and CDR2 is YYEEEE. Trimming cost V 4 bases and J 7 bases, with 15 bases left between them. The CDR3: CASSRGQYNQPQHF. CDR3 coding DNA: TGTGCCAGCAGCCGAGGACAGTACAACCAGCCCCAGCATTTT.

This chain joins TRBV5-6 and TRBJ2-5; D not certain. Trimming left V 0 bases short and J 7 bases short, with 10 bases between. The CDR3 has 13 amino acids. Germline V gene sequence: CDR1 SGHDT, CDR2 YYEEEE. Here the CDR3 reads CASSLGPPGTQYF. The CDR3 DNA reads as TGTGCCAGCAGCTTGGGCCCTCCGGGGACCCAGTACTTC.

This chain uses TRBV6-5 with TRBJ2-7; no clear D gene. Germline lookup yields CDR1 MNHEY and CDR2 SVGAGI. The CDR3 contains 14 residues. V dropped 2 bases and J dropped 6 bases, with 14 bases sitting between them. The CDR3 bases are TGTGCCAGCAGTTACCGAGGATCCGAAACCGAGCAGTACTTC. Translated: CASSYRGSETEQYF.

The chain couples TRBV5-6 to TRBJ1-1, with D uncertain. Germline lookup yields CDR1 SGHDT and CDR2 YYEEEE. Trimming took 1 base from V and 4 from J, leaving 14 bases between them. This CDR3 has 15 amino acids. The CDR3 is CASSLKVWEGTEAFF. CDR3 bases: TGTGCCAGCAGCTTGAAGGTTTGGGAGGGCACTGAAGCTTTCTTT.

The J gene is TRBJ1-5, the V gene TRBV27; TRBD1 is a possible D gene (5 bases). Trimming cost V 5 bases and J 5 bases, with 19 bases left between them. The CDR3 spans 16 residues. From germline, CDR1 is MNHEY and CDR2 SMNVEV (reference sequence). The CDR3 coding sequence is TGTGCCAGCAGTAAAATGGGACTAAACGGATATCAGCCCCAGCATTTT. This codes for CASSKMGLNGYQPQHF.

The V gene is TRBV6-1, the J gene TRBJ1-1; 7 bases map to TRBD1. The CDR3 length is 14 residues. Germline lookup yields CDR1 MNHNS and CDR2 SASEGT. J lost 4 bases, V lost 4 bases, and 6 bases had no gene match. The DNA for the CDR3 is TGTGCCAGCAGTGGTTACAGGGGCGGCACTGAAGCTTTCTTT. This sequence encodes CASSGYRGGTEAFF.

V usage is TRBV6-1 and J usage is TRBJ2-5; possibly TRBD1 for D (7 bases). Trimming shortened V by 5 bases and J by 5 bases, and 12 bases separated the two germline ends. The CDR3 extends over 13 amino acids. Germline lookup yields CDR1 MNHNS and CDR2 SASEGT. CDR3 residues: CASSPRGAETQYF. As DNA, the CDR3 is TGTGCCAGCAGTCCCAGGGGGGCGGAGACCCAGTACTTC.

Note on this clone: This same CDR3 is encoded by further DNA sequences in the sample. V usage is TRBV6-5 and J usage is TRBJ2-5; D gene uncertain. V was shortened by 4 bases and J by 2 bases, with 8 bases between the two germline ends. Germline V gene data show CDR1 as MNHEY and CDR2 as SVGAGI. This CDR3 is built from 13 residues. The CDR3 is CASSWTSQETQYF. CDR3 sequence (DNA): TGTGCCAGCAGTTGGACGTCGCAAGAGACCCAGTACTTC.

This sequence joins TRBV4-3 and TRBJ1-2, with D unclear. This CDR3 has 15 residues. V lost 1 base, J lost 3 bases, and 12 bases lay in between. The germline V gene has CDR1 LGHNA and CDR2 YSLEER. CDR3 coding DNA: TGCGCCAGCAGCCAAGTTGTTCATTCAGACTATGGCTACACCTTC. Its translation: CASSQVVHSDYGYTF.

In DNA form, the CDR3 reads TGTGTCACGGCGGGCCAAGAATCGTGGACTACTACCAATGAGCAGTTCTTC. It codes for CVTAGQESWTTTNEQFF. The chain recombines TRBV5-4 with TRBJ2-1, with D possibly TRBD2 on 6 matching bases. This CDR3 has 17 residues. Germline V gene lookup returns CDR1 SGHNT and CDR2 YYREEE (reference sequence).

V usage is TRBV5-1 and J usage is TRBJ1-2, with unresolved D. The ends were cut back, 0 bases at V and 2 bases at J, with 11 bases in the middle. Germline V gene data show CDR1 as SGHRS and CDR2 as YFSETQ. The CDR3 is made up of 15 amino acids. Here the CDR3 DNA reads TGCGCCAGCAGCTTGGTTCCAGCGAGCAACTATGGCTACACCTTC. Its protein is CASSLVPASNYGYTF.

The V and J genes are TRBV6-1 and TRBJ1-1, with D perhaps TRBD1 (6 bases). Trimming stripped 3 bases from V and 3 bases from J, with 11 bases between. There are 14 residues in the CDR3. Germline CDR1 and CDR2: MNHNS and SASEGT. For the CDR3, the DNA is TGTGCCAGCAGTGATTCAGGGGTGGACACTGAAGCTTTCTTT. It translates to CASSDSGVDTEAFF.